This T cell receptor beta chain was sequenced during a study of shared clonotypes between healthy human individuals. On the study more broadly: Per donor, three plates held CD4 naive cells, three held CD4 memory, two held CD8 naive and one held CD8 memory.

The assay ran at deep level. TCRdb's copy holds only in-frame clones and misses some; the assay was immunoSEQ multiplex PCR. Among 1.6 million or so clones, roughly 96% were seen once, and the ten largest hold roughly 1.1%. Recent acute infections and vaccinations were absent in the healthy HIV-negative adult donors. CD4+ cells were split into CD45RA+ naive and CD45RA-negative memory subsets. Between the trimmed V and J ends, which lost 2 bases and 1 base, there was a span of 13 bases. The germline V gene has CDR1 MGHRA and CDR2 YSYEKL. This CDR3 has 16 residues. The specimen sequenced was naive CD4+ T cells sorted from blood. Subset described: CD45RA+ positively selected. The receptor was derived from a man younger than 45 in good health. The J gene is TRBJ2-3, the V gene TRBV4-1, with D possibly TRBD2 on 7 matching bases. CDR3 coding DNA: TGCGCCAGCAGCCAAACCCCCGGGGGGCGCACAGATACGCAGTATTTT. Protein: CASSQTPGGRTDTQYF.